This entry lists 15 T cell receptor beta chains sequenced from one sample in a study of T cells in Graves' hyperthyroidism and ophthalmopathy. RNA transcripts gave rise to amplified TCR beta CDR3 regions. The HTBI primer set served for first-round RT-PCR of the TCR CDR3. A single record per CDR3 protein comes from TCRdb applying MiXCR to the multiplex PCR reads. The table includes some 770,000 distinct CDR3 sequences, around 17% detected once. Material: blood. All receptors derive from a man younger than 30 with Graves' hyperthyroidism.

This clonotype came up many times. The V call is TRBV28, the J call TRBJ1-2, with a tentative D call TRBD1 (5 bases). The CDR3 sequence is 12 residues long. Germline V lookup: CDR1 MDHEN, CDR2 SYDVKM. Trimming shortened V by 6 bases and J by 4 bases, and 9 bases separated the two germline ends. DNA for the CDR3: TGTGCCAGCAGCTCAGGGTTCTATGGCTACACCTTC. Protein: CASSSGFYGYTF.

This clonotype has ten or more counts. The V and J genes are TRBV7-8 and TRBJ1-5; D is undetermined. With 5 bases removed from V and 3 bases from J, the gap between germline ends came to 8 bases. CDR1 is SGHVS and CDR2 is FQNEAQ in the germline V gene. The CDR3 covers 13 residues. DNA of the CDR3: TGTGCCAGCAGCACGCGAATCAATCAGCCCCAGCATTTT. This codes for CASSTRINQPQHF.

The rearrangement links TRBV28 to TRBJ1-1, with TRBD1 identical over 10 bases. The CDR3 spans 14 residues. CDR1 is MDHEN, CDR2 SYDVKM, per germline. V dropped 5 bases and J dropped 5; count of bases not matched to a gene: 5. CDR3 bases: TGTGCCAGCAGTGCCGGGACAGGGGAGACTGAAGCTTTCTTT. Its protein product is CASSAGTGETEAFF. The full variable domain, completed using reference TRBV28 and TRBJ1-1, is DVKVTQSSRYLVKRTGEKVFLECVQDMDHENMFWYRQDPGLGLRLIYFSYDVKMKEKGDIPEGYSVSREKKERFSLILESASTNQTSMYLCASSAGTGETEAFFGQGTRLTVV.

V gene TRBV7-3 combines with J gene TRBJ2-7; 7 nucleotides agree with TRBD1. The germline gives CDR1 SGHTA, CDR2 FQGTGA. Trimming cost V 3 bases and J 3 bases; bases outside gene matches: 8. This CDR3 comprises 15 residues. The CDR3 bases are TGTGCCAGCAGCTTCGGGGACAGTGCTTACTACGAGCAGTACTTC. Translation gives CASSFGDSAYYEQYF.

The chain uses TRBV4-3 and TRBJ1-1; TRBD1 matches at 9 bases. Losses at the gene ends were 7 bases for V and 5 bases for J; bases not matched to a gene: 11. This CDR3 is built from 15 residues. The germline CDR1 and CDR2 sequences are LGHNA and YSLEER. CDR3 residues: CASNSGTGSGTEAFF. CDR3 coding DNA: TGCGCCAGCAATTCTGGGACAGGGTCGGGGACTGAAGCTTTCTTT.

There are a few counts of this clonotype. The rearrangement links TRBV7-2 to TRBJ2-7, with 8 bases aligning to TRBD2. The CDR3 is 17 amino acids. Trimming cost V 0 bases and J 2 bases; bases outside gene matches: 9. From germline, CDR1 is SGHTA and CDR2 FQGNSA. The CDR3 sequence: CASSLAEIAGLAYEQYF. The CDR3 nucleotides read TGTGCCAGCAGCTTAGCAGAGATAGCGGGGCTGGCCTACGAGCAGTACTTC.

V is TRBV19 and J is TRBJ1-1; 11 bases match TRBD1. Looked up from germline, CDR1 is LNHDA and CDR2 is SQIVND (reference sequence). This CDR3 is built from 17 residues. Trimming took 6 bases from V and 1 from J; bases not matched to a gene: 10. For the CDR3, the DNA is TGTGCCAGTAGCGACCTCGGGACAGGGGGGAAGAACACTGAAGCTTTCTTT. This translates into CASSDLGTGGKNTEAFF. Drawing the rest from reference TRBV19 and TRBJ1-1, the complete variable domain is DGGITQSPKYLFRKEGQNVTLSCEQNLNHDAMYWYRQDPGQGLRLIYYSQIVNDFQKGDIAEGYSVSREKKESFPLTVTSAQKNPTAFYLCASSDLGTGGKNTEAFFGQGTRLTVV.

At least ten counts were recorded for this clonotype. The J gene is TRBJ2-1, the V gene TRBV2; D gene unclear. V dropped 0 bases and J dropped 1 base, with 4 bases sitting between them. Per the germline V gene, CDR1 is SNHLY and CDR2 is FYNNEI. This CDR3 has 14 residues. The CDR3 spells CASSEASSYNEQFF. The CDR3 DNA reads TGTGCCAGCAGTGAAGCCTCGTCCTACAATGAGCAGTTCTTC.

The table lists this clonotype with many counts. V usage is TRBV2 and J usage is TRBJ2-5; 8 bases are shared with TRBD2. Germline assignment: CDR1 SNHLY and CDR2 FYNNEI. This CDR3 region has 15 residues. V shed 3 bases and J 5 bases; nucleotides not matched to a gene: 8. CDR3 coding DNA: TGTGCCAGCAGTGATTCGGGGACTAGGGGGGAGACCCAGTACTTC. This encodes CASSDSGTRGETQYF. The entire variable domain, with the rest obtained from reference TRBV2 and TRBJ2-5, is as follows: EPEVTQTPSHQVTQMGQEVILRCVPISNHLYFYWYRQILGQKVEFLVSFYNNEISEKSEIFDDQFSVERPDGSNFTLKIRSTKLEDSAMYFCASSDSGTRGETQYFGPGTRLLVL.

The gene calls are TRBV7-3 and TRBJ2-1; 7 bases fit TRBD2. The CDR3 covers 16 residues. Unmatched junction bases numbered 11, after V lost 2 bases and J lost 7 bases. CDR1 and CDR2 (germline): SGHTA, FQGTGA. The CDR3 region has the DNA TGTGCCAGCAGCTTAGAGGGAGGGCCATTGTCTAATGAGCAGTTCTTC. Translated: CASSLEGGPLSNEQFF.

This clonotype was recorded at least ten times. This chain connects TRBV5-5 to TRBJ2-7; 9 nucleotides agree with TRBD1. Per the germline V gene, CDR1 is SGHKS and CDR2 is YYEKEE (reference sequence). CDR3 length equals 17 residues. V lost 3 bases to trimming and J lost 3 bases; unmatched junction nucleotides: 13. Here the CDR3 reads CASSWGQGTLRGYEQYF. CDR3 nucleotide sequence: TGTGCCAGCAGCTGGGGACAGGGAACGTTGCGGGGCTACGAGCAGTACTTC.

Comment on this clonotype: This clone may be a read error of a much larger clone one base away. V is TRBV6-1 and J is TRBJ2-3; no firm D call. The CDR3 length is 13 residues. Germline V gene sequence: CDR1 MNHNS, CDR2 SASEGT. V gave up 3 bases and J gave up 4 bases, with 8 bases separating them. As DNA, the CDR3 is TGTGCCAGCAGTGAGAAGGGCGCAGATACGCAGTATTTT. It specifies CASSEKGADTQYF.

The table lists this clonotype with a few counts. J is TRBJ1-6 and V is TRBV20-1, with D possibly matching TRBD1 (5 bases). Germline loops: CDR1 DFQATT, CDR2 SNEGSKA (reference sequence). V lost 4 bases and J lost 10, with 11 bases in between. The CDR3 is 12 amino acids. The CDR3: CSATGQTSPLHF. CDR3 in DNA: TGCAGTGCTACAGGGCAAACCTCACCCCTCCACTTT.

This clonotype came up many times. DNA for the CDR3: TGTGCCAGCAGTTTATTTAGCGGCACAGATACGCAGTATTTT. Amino acids: CASSLFSGTDTQYF. The V gene is TRBV12-3 or TRBV12-4, the J gene TRBJ2-3, with TRBD2 as a possible D gene (5 bases). This CDR3 region has 14 residues. V lost 2 bases to trimming and J lost 1 base, with 7 bases between them.

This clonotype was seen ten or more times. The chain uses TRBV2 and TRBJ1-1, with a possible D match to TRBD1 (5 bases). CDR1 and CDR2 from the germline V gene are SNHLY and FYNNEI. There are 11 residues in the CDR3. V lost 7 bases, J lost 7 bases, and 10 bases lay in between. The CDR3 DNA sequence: TGTGCCAGCACCACAGGTTATGAAGCTTTCTTT. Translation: CASTTGYEAFF.